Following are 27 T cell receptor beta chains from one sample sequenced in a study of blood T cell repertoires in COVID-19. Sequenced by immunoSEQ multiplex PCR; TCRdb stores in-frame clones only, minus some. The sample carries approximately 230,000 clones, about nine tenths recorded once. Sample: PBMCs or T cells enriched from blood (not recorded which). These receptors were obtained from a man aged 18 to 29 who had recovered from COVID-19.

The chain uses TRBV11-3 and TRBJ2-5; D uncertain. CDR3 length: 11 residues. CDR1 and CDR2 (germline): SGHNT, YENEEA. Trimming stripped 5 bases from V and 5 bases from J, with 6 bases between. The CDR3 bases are TGTGCCAGCAGCGAAGCGGAGACCCAGTACTTC. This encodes CASSEAETQYF.

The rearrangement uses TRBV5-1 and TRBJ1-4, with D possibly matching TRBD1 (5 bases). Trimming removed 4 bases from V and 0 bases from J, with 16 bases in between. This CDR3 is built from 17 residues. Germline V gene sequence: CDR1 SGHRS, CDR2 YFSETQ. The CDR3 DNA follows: TGCGCCAGCAGCGCCCGGGGACTCTCCTCAACTAATGAAAAACTGTTTTTT. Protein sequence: CASSARGLSSTNEKLFF.

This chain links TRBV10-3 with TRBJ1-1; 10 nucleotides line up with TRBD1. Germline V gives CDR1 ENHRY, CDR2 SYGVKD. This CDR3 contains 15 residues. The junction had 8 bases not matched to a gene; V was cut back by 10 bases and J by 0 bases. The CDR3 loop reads CATMDRGGLNTEAFF. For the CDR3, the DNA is TGTGCCACGATGGACAGGGGGGGTTTGAACACTGAAGCTTTCTTT.

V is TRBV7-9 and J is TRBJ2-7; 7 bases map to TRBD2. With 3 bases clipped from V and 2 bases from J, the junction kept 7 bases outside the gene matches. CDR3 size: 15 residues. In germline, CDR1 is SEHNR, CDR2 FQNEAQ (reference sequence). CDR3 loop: CASSFSLAVPYEQYF. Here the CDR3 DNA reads TGTGCCAGCAGCTTTTCGCTAGCGGTACCCTACGAGCAGTACTTC.

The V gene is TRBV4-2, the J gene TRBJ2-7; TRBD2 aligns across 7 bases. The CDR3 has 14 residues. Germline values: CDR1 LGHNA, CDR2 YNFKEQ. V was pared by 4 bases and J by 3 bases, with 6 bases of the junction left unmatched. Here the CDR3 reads CASSREGSNYEQYF. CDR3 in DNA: TGTGCCAGCAGCCGGGAGGGTTCCAACTACGAGCAGTACTTC.

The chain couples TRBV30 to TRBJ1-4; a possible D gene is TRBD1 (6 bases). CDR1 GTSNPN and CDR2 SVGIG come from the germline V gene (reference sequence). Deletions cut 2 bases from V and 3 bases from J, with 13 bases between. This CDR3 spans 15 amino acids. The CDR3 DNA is TGTGCCTGGAGTAGCGGGACAATAGCTAATGAAAAACTGTTTTTT. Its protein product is CAWSSGTIANEKLFF.

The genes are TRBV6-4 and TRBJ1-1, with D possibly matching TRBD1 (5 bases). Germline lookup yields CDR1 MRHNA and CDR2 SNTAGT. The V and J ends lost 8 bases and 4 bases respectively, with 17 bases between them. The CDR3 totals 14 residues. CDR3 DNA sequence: TGTGCCAGCCGGCCTGCCGGGGGAGGCACTGAAGCTTTCTTT. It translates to CASRPAGGGTEAFF.

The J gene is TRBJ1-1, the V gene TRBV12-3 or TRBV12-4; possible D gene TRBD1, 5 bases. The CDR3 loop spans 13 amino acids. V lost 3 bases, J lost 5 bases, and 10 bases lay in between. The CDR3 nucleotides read TGTGCCAGCAGTTTTCATGGGGGGACTGAAGCTTTCTTT. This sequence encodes CASSFHGGTEAFF.

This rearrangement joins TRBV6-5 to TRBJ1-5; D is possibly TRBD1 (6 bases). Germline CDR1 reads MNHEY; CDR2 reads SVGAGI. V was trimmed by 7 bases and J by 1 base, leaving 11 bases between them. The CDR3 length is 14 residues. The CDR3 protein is CASNLGASNQPQHF. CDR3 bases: TGTGCCAGCAATCTGGGGGCGAGCAATCAGCCCCAGCATTTT.

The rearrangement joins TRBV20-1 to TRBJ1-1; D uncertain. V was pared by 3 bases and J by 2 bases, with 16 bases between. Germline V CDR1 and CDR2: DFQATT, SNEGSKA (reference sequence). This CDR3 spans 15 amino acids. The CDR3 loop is CSASTWGGPNTEAFF. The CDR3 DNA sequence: TGCAGTGCTAGTACCTGGGGAGGGCCTAACACTGAAGCTTTCTTT.

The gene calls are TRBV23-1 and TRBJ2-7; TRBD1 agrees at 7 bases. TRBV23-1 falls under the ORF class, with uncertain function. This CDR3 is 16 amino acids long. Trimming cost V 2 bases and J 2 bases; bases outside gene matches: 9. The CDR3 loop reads CASSQNQQGFTYEQYF. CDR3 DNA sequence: TGCGCCAGCAGTCAAAATCAACAGGGGTTTACCTACGAGCAGTACTTC.

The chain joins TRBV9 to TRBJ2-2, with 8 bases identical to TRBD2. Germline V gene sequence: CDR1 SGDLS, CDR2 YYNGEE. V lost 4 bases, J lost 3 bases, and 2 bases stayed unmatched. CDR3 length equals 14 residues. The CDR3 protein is CASSSGGDTGELFF. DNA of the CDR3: TGTGCCAGCAGCTCCGGGGGGGACACCGGGGAGCTGTTTTTT.

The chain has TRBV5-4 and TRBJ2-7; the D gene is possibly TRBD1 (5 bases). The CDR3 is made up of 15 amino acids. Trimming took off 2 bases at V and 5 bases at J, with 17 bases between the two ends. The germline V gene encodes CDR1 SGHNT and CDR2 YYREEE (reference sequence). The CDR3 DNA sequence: TGTGCCAGCAGCTTTTTAGGGGCCTATAATAACGAGCAGTACTTC. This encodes CASSFLGAYNNEQYF.

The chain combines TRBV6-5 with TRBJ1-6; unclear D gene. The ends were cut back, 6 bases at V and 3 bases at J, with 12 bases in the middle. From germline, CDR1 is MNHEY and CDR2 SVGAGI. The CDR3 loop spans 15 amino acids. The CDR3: CASSTGLGYNSPLHF. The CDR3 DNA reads TGTGCCAGCAGCACGGGGTTGGGCTATAATTCACCCCTCCACTTT.

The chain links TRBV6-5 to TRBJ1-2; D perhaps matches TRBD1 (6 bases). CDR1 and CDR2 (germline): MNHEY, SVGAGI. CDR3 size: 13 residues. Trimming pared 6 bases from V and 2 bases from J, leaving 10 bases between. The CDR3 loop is CASSPQGNYGYTF. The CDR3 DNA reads TGTGCCAGCAGCCCGCAGGGGAACTATGGCTACACCTTC.

The CDR3 region is CASSLDRVETQYF. The CDR3 DNA is TGCGCCAGCAGCTTGGACAGGGTCGAGACCCAGTACTTC. The V call is TRBV5-1, the J call TRBJ2-5; perhaps TRBD1 as D (6 bases). V lost 0 bases and J 5 bases, leaving 8 bases between the germline ends. This CDR3 has 13 residues. Germline CDR1 is SGHRS and CDR2 is YFSETQ.

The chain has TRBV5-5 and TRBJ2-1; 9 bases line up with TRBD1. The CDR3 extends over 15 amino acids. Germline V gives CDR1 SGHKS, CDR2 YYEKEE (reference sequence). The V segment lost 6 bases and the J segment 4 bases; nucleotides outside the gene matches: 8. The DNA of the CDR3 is TGTGCCAGCACCCAGGACAGGGGTCGGTACAATGAGCAGTTCTTC. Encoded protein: CASTQDRGRYNEQFF.

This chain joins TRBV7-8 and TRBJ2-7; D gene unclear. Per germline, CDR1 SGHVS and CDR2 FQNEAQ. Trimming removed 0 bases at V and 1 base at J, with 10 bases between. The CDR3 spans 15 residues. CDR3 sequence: CASSLARYTSYEQYF. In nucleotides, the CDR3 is TGTGCCAGCAGCTTAGCGAGGTACACTTCCTACGAGCAGTACTTC.

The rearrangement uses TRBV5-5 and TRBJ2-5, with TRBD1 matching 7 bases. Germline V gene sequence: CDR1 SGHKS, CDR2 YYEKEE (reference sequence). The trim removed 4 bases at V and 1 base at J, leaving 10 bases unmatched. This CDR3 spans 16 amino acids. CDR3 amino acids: CASSLGLRQGQETQYF. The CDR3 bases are TGTGCCAGCAGCCTGGGCCTTCGACAGGGCCAAGAGACCCAGTACTTC.

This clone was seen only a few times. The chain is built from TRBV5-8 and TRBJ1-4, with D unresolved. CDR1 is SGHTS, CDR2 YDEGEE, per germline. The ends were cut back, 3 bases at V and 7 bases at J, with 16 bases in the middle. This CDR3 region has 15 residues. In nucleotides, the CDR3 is TGTGCCAGCAGCTCCCAATTGCCACGAGGTGAAAAACTGTTTTTT. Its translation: CASSSQLPRGEKLFF.

CDR3 coding DNA: TGTGCCAGTGAGGACAGGGGTATTAACGAGCAGTACTTC. It is translated as CASEDRGINEQYF. The chain uses TRBV11-3 and TRBJ2-7; TRBD1 matches 9 bases. The CDR3 runs to 13 residues. V was pared by 9 bases and J by 5 bases, with 8 bases of the junction left unmatched. Germline V lookup: CDR1 SGHNT, CDR2 YENEEA.

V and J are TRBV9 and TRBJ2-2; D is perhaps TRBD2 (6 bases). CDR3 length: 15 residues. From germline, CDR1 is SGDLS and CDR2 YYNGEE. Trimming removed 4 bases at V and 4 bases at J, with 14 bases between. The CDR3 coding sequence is TGTGCCAGCAGCTTTGGGGGGAGCGGCACCGGGGAGCTGTTTTTT. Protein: CASSFGGSGTGELFF.

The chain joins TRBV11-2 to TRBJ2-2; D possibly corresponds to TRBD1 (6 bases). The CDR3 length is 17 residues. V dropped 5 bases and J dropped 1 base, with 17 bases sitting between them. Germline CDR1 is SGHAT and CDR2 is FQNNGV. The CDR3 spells CASSAGDTERNTGELFF. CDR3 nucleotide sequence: TGTGCCAGCAGCGCCGGGGACACCGAAAGGAACACCGGGGAGCTGTTTTTT.

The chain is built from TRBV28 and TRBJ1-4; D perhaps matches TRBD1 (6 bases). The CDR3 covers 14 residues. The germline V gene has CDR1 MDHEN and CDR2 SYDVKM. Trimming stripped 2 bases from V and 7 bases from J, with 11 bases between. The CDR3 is CASSLGGGGEKLFF. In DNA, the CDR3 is TGTGCCAGCAGTTTAGGGGGCGGCGGTGAAAAACTGTTTTTT.

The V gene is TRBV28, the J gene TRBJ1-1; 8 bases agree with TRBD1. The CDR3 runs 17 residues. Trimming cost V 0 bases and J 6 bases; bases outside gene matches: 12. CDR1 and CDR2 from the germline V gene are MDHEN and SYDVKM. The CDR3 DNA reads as TGTGCCAGCAGTTTATGGCCGTCACAGGGGGGTAGGGCTGAAGCTTTCTTT. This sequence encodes CASSLWPSQGGRAEAFF.

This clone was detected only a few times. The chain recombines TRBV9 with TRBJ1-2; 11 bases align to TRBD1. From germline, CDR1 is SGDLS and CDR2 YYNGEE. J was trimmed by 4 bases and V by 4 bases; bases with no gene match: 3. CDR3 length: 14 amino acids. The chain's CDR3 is CASSPGTGGYGYTF. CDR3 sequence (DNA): TGTGCCAGCAGCCCCGGGACAGGGGGCTATGGCTACACCTTC.

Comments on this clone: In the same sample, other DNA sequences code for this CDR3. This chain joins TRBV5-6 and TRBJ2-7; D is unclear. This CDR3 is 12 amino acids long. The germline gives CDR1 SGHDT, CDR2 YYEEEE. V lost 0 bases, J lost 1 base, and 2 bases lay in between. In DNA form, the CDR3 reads TGTGCCAGCAGCTTGGCTTCCTACGAGCAGTACTTC. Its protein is CASSLASYEQYF.